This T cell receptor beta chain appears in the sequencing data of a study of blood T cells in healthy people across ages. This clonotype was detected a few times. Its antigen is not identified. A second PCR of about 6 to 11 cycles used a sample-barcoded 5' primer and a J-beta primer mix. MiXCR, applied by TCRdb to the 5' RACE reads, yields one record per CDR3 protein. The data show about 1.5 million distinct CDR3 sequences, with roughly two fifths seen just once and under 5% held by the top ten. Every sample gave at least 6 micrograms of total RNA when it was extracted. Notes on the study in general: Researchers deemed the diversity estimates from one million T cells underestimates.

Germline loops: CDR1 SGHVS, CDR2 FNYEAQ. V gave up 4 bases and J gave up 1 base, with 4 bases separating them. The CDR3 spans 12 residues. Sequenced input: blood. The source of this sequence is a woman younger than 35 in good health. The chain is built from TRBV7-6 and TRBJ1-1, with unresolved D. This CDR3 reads CASSWANTEAFF. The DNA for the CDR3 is TGTGCCAGCAGCTGGGCGAACACTGAAGCTTTCTTT.